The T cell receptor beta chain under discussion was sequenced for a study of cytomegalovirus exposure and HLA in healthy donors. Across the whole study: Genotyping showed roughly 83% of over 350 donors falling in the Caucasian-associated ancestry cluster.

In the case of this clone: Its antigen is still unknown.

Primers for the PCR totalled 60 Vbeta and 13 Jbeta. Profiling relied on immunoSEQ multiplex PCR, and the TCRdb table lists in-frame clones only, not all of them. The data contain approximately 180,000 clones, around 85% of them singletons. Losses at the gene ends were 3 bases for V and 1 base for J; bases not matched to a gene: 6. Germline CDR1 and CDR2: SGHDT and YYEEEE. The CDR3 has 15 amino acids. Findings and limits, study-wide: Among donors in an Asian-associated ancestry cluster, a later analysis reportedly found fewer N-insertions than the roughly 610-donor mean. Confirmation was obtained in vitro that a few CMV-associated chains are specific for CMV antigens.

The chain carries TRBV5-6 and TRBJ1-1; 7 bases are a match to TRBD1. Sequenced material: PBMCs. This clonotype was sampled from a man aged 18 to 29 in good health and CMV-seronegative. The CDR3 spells CASSYRRGKNTEAFF. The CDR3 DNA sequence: TGTGCCAGCAGCTATCGCAGGGGGAAGAACACTGAAGCTTTCTTT.